This T cell receptor beta chain comes out of a study of cytomegalovirus exposure and HLA in healthy donors. Findings and caveats of the study: The authors later linked a missense DCLRE1C variant to TCR beta V- and J-gene trimming. When a later analysis compared HLA-associated TCR beta chains with equally common others, the HLA-associated chains turned out to be more clonally expanded and to have lower generation probabilities.

Per germline, CDR1 MGHRA and CDR2 YSYEKL. The CDR3 is 16 amino acids. V lost 4 bases, J lost 0 bases, and 6 bases stayed unmatched. This clone was picked up many times. Its antigen is not known. Primers: 60 Vbeta forward and 13 Jbeta reverse. In the original analysis: An analysis that came later counted 80 million or so unique TCR beta chains, approximately 9.9 million shared. Some clones are missing from TCRdb's copy, which holds only in-frame ones; the method was immunoSEQ multiplex PCR. Clonal size and the V and J genes are those of that table, whereas D and trimming came from the DNA. This sample has over 200,000 clones; roughly 84% occur once, and the top ten carry 1% to 1.5%.

The TCR originated in a human donor in good health. The specimen sequenced was PBMCs. V usage is TRBV4-1 and J usage is TRBJ2-7, with 10 positions matching TRBD2. The CDR3 protein is CASSPNGLAVSYEQYF. CDR3 nucleotides: TGCGCCAGCAGCCCCAATGGACTAGCGGTCTCCTACGAGCAGTACTTC.